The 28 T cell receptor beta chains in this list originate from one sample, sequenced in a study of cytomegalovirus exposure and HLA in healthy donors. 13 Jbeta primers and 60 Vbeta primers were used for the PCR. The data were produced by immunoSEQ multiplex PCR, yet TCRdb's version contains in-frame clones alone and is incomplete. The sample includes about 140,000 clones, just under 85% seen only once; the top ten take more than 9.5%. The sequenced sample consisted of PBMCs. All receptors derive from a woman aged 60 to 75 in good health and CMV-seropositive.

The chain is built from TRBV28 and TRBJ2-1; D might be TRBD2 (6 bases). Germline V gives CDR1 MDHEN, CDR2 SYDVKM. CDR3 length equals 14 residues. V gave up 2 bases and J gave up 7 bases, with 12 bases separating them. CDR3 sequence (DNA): TGTGCCAGCAGTTTACCCCGGGGGTTGAATGAGCAGTTCTTC. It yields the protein CASSLPRGLNEQFF.

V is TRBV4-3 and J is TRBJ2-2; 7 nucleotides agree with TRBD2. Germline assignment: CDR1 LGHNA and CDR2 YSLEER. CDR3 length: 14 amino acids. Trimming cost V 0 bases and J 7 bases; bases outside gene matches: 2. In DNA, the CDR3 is TGCGCCAGCAGCCAAGATTGGGGGGGCGGGGAGCTGTTTTTT. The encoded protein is CASSQDWGGGELFF.

In DNA, the CDR3 is TGTGCCAGCAGCCCCGACCCGACGGGTGAAAAACTGTTTTTT. Encoded protein: CASSPDPTGEKLFF. The chain uses TRBV7-9 and TRBJ1-4; D call uncertain. Trimming shortened V by 5 bases and J by 7 bases, and 14 bases separated the two germline ends. Germline values: CDR1 SEHNR, CDR2 FQNEAQ (reference sequence). This CDR3 has 14 residues.

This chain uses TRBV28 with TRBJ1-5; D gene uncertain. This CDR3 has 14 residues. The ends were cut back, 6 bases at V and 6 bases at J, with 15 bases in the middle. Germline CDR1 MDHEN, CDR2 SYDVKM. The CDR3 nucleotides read TGTGCCAGCAGACCCGGGAGTTTCGCTCAGCCCCAGCATTTT. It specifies CASRPGSFAQPQHF.

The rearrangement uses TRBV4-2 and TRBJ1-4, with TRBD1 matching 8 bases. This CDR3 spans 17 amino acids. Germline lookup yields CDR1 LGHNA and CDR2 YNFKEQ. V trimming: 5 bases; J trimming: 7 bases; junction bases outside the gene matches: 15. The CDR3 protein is CASSRGVTGGGSEKLFF. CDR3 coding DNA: TGTGCCAGCAGCAGAGGTGTTACAGGGGGTGGTTCTGAAAAACTGTTTTTT.

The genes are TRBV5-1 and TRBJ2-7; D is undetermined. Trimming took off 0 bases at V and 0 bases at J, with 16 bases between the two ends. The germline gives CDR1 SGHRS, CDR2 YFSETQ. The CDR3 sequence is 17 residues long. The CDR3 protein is CASSLAGGTRSSYEQYF. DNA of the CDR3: TGCGCCAGCAGCTTGGCCGGCGGCACACGAAGCTCCTACGAGCAGTACTTC.

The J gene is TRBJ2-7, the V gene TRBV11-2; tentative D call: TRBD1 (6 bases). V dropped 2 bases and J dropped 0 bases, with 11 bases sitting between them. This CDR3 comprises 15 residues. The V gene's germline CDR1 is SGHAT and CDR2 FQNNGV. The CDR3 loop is CASSLRDTYSYEQYF. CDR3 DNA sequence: TGTGCCAGCAGCTTACGGGACACTTACTCCTACGAGCAGTACTTC.

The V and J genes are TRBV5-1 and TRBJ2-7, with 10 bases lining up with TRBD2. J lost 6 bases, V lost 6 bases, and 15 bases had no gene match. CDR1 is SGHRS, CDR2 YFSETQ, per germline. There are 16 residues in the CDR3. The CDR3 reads CASKRGGTVGVGEQYF. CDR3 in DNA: TGCGCCAGCAAGCGGGGGGGCACAGTCGGGGTCGGCGAGCAGTACTTC.

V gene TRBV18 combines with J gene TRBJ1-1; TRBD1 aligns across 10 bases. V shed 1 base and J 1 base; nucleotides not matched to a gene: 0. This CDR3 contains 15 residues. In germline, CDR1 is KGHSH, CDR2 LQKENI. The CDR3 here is CASSPRTGGNTEAFF. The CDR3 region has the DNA TGTGCCAGCTCACCACGGACAGGGGGGAACACTGAAGCTTTCTTT.

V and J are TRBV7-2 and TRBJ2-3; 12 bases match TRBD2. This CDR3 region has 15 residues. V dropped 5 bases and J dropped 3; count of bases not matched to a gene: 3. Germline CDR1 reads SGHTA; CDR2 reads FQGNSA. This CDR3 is CASSPSGGGTDTQYF. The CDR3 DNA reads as TGTGCCAGCAGCCCTAGCGGGGGGGGTACAGATACGCAGTATTTT.

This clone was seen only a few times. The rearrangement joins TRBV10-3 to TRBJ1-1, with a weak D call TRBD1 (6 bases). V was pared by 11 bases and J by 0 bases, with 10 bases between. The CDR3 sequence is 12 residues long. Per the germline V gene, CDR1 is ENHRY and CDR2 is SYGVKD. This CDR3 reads CAVGQLNTEAFF. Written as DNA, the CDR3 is TGTGCCGTAGGACAGTTGAACACTGAAGCTTTCTTT.

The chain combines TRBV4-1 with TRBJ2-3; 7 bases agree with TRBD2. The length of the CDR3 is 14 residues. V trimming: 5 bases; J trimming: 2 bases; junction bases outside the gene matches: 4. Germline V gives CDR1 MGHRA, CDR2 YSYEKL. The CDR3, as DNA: TGCGCCAGCAGCGAAACTAGCGCCACAGATACGCAGTATTTT. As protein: CASSETSATDTQYF.

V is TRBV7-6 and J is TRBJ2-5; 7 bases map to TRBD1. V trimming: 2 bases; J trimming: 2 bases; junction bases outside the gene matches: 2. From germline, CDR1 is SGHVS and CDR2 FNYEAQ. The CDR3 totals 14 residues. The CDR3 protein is CASSLTGAQETQYF. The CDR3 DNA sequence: TGTGCCAGCAGCTTAACAGGGGCACAAGAGACCCAGTACTTC.

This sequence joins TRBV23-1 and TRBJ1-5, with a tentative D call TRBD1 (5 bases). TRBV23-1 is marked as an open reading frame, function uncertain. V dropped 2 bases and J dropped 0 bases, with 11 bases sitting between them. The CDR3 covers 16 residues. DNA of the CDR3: TGCGCCAGCAGTCAAACCGAACAGGATAGCAATCAGCCCCAGCATTTT. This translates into CASSQTEQDSNQPQHF.

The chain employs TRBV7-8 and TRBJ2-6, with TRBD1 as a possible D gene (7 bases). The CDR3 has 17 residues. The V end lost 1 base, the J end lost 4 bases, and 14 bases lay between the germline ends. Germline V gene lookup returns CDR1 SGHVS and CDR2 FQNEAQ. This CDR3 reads CASSLEEGALGANVLTF. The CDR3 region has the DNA TGTGCCAGCAGCTTAGAGGAGGGGGCGCTCGGGGCCAACGTCCTGACTTTC.

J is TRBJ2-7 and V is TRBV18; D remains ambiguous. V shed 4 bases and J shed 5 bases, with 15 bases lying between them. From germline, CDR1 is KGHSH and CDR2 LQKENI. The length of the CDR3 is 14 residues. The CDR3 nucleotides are TGTGCCAGCTCACGGGCCTCTCTGGATGACGAGCAGTACTTC. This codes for CASSRASLDDEQYF.

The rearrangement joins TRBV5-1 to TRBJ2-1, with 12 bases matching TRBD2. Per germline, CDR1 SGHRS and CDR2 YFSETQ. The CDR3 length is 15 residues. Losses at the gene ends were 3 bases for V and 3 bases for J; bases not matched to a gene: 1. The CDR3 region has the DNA TGCGCCAGCAGCTGGACTAGCGGGAACTACAATGAGCAGTTCTTC. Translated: CASSWTSGNYNEQFF.

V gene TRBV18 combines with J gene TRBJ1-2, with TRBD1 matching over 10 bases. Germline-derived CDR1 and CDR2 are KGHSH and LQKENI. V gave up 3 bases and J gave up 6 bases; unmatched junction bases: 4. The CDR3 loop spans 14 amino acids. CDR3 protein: CASSPRQGADGYTF. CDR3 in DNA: TGTGCCAGCTCACCCCGACAGGGGGCAGATGGCTACACCTTC.

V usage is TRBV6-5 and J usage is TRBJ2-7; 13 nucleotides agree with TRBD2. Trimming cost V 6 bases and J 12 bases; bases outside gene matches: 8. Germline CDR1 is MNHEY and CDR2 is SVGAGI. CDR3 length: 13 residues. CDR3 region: CASSQTSGRAPYF. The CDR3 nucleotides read TGTGCCAGCAGCCAAACTAGCGGGAGGGCCCCGTACTTC.

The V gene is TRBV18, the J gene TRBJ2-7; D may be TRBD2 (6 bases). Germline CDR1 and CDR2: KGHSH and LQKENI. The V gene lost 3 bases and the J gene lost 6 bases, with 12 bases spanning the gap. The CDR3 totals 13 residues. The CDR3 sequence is CASSPFEGGEQYF. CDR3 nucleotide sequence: TGTGCCAGCTCACCTTTCGAGGGAGGCGAGCAGTACTTC.

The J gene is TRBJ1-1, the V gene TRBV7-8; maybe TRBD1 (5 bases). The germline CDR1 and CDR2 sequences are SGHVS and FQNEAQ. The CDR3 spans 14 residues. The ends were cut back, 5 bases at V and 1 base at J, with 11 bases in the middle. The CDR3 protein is CASSPRTPNTEAFF. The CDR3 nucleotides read TGTGCCAGCAGCCCCAGGACACCGAACACTGAAGCTTTCTTT.

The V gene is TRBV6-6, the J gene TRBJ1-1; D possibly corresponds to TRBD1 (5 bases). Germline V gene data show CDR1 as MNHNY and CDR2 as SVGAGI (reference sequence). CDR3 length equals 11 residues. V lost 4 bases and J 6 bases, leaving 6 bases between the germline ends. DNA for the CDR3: TGTGCCAGCAGTTGGGGGGCTGAAGCTTTCTTT. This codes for CASSWGAEAFF.

CDR3 region: CASSPERGSSYEQYF. Here the CDR3 DNA reads TGTGCCAGCTCACCCGAACGAGGTAGCTCCTACGAGCAGTACTTC. The chain couples TRBV18 to TRBJ2-7; D is unclear. Trimming left V 3 bases short and J 0 bases short, with 12 bases between. CDR3 length equals 15 residues. The germline V gene has CDR1 KGHSH and CDR2 LQKENI. The variable domain in full, completed from reference TRBV18 and TRBJ2-7, reads NAGVMQNPRHLVRRRGQEARLRCSPMKGHSHVYWYRQLPEEGLKFMVYLQKENIIDESGMPKERFSAEFPKEGPSILRIQQVVRGDSAAYFCASSPERGSSYEQYFGPGTRLTVT.

CDR3 nucleotide sequence: TGTGCCAGCAATAGGGGGAGGGCCGGGAGGGGCGAGCAGTACTTC. Encoded protein: CASNRGRAGRGEQYF. J is TRBJ2-7 and V is TRBV28; 8 nucleotides line up with TRBD2. V was clipped by 7 bases and J by 6 bases; unmatched bases: 14. The germline V gene encodes CDR1 MDHEN and CDR2 SYDVKM. The CDR3 covers 15 residues. Together with reference TRBV28 and TRBJ2-7, the CDR3 gives the full variable domain: DVKVTQSSRYLVKRTGEKVFLECVQDMDHENMFWYRQDPGLGLRLIYFSYDVKMKEKGDIPEGYSVSREKKERFSLILESASTNQTSMYLCASNRGRAGRGEQYFGPGTRLTVT.

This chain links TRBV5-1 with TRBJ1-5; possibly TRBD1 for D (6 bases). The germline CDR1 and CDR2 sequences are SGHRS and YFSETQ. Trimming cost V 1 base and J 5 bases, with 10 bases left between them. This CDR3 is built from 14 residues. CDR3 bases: TGCGCCAGCAGCTTGAAGGCAGGGGATCAGCCCCAGCATTTT. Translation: CASSLKAGDQPQHF.

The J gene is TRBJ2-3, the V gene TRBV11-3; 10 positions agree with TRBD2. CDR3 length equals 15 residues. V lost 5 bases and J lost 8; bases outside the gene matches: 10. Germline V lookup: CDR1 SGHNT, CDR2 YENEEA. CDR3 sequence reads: CASSPPSGRAGTQYF. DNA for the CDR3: TGTGCCAGCAGCCCCCCGAGCGGGAGGGCCGGTACGCAGTATTTT.

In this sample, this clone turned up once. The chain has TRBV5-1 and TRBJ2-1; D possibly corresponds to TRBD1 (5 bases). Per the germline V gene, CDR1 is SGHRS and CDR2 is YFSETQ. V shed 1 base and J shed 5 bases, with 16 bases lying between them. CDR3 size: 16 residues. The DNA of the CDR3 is TGCGCCAGCAGCTTGTCCAACGACAGAATTAACAATGAGCAGTTCTTC. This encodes CASSLSNDRINNEQFF.

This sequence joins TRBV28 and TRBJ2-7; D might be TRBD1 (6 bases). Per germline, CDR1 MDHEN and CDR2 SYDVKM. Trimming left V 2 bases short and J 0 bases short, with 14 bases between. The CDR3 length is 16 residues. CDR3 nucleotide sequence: TGTGCCAGCAGTTTACGTGGGACACCCAGCTCCTACGAGCAGTACTTC. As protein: CASSLRGTPSSYEQYF.